This entry is about one T cell receptor (beta chain). Its antigen is still unknown. It has no much larger one-base neighbor in the sample; base qualities were not kept. This specimen belongs to a study of human T cells and chemical hapten exposure (dated by TCRdb to the early 2020s). Regarding the study in general: For sensitization, 2% DPC in acetone was applied to a roughly 2 cm by roughly 2 cm area of upper inner arm skin. Approximately 30 alopecia patients provided blood for TCR sequencing at one to four time points (pre-sensitization, 2, 6 and 24 weeks). The mostly female patient cohort included alopecia areata with under or over 50% scalp involvement, alopecia totalis and alopecia universalis. This study followed changes in the peripheral blood TCR repertoire in vivo during primary and secondary sensitization of alopecia patients to the hapten diphenylcyclopropenone (DPC). Patients additionally received weekly therapeutic DPC doses to the scalp throughout the roughly 25-week study period. The libraries were sequenced as a pool, and the TCR yield per sample differed mostly because of small variations in library volumes within the pool. Patient blood was sampled pre-sensitization (week 0) and at 2, 6 and about 24 weeks after DPC sensitization. Patch testing was done on the upper back using Finn chambers containing 0.01% DPC, and results were scored after 6 days according to International Contact Dermatitis Research Group standards.

Here is what the overall study found, with its caveats: Because every patient had alopecia, a presumed autoimmune disease, the patients' immune response might differ from that of healthy individuals. DPC sensitization did not change the number of TCRs with a frequency above 1 in 1000, and there was no evidence of changes in global repertoire structure. A positive correlation was found between the number of PT1 expanded TCRs and patch test score, with significance reached at thresholds 8, 16 and 32 but not 4. Significantly more large CDR3 similarity clusters were formed by expanded TCRs than by pre-sensitization or healthy control sets, consistent with antigen-driven responses. After repeated subsampling, changes were observed in the strength of the expansion versus patch-test correlation and in the threshold at which the correlation became significant.

Libraries came from RACE. Instrument on record: NextSeq 500. Library preparation attached unique molecular identifiers to individual cDNA molecules for quantitative, reproducible TCR counting. From each blood RNA sample, both TCR alpha and TCR beta chains were sequenced. Per the source publication's procedure: The median number of TCRs per sample was some 100,000, ranging from about 20,000 to 690,600. The Decombinator software suite was used to annotate V, J and CDR3 in the TCR reads. Every sample was subsampled to the same number of TCRs (28,000) for the PS versus PT1 abundance plots. Expanded TCRs were defined as absent before sensitization and observed at least eight times at the 2-week time point. Using fastp trimming at Q25 and MiXCR clonotype assembly, TCRdb reanalyzed the public sequencing data and kept in-frame beta chains. Each record represents a unique CDR3 protein, reported with the most common genes and DNA among its rows. The authors' filters were not applied to this entry. The table for this sample lists around 300,000 distinct CDR3 sequences; about 7% of them were counted only once. The leading ten clones occupy less than 10% of the sample.

In the paper's terms, the time point label means: patch test 1, 2 weeks after DPC sensitization. This specimen's treatment or condition label, per the study, means: therapeutic diphenylcyclopropenone sensitization with weekly scalp DPC. Blood at each patch-test visit was drawn before the patch test was applied. Patients were eligible if aged 18 to 70, diagnosed with alopecia and judged suitable for DPC therapy, and pregnant patients were excluded. Total RNA was extracted from unfractionated whole blood that had been collected in Tempus Blood RNA tubes. Source: whole blood, taken in connection with sensitization to the hapten diphenylcyclopropenone (DPC). The receptor comes from a woman aged 18-30 years with alopecia areata. Some clones in this sample may be carry-over from other donors' samples.

The bases read TGCAGTGCTAGGCGGGGGACAGGGCTGACTAACTATGGCTACACCTTC. This codes for CSARRGTGLTNYGYTF. This receptor chain uses TRBV20-1 and TRBJ1-2; 9 central bases correspond to TRBD1. From its cysteine to its phenylalanine, the CDR3 spans 16 amino acids. Of the read, only the CDR3 DNA is kept; its 48 bases are in frame from base 1. V is pruned by 3 bases and J by 0 bases, leaving 8 bases of the junction without a gene match. Looking up the germline V gene (reference sequence) yields CDR1 DFQATT and CDR2 SNEGSKA.